This T cell receptor beta chain was observed in a study of T-cell reconstitution after alpha-beta-depleted transplantation in children (TCRdb year 2016). For context, the study as a whole: Using TCR repertoire profiling, the study followed T-cell immune reconstitution in a quantitative way in children after TCRalphabeta/CD19-depleted allogeneic hematopoietic cell transplantation.

From its cysteine to its phenylalanine, the CDR3 spans 14 amino acids. Left in the record is the CDR3 DNA by itself, 42 bases read in frame from the first base. CDR1 MNHNS and CDR2 SASEGT were looked up in the germline V gene. V drops 6 bases and J drops 1 base, leaving 12 bases in between. Remarks on this clonotype: The antigen this receptor binds is unknown. No base qualities exist here, and no much larger clone lies one base off it.

Results the study describes overall, beyond this receptor: Apparently early alphabetaT-cell count recovery about two months after transplant reportedly relied on only several hundred rapidly expanded clones derived from non-depleted graft cells. In some patients, high TCRbeta diversity at day 60 was attributed to recipient T cells and intrathymic progenitors that had survived conditioning. Over subsequent months, a decline in hyperexpanded clone frequencies was noted, and after one year, T-cell counts and TCRbeta diversity were mostly ascribed to newly produced T cells.

The intended sense of this specimen's treatment or condition label: allogeneic hematopoietic cell transplantation with graft depleted of TCRalphabeta T cells and CD19 B cells. Transplant recipients were children who received TCRalphabeta/CD19-depleted allogeneic hematopoietic cell grafts. Library preparation was by PCR. Sequencing relied on an Illumina HiSeq 2500. To normalize quantification of the TCRbeta repertoire, the TCR libraries were built with molecular barcoding that relied on unique molecular identifiers. TCRdb reran the public reads through fastp at Q25 and MiXCR, keeping productive beta chains. Rows are unified per CDR3 protein, each entry keeping the most common DNA and genes. The sample table holds roughly 200,000 distinct CDR3 sequences, of which approximately 8.4% were seen once. The ten top clones hold less than 40% of the sample.

Sequenced material: PBMCs, mostly from graft donor cells, taken 360 days after TCRalphabeta/CD19-depleted stem cell transplant. The sequence links TRBV6-1 to TRBJ1-1; the D segment cannot be called with confidence. This receptor was taken from a male patient between 2 and 15 years old who had a stem cell transplant for acute myeloid leukemia, so the T cells may come from the graft donor. The CDR3 region has the sequence CASSPRVQNTEAFF. The DNA is TGTGCCAGCAGCCCCCGAGTTCAGAACACTGAAGCTTTCTTT.